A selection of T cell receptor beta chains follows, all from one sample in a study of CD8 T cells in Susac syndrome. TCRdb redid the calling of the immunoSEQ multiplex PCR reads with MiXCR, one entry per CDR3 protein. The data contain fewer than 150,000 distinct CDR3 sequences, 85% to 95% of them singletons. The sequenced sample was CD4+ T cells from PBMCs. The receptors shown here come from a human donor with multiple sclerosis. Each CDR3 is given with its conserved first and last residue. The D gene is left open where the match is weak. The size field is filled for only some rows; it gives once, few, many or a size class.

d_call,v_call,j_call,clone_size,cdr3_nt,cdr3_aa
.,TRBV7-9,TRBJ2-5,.,TGTGCCAGCAGCTTAGCGAGGACAACGTACCAAGAGACCCAGTACTTC,CASSLARTTYQETQYF
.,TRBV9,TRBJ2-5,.,TGTGCCAGCAGCTTCCCGACGCAGGGGATAGAGACCCAGTACTTC,CASSFPTQGIETQYF
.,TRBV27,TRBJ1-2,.,TGTGCCAGCAGTTTATCAAGGACAGCCCTTTGGGCAACTGGCTACACCTTC,CASSLSRTALWATGYTF
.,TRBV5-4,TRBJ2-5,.,TGTGCCAGCAGCTTGGACAGGGAGACCCAGTACTTC,CASSLDRETQYF
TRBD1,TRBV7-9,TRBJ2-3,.,TGTGCCAGCAGCATTTCACCCGGGACAGGGGATACGCAGTATTTT,CASSISPGTGDTQYF
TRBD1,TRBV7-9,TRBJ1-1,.,TGTGCCAGCGGCACCGGGACAGGGCCGTTTGAAGCTTTCTTT,CASGTGTGPFEAFF
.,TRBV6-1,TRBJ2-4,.,TGTGCCAGCATCAGTCCTAATCGCATTCAGTACTTC,CASISPNRIQYF
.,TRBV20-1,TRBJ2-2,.,TGCAGTGCTAGACCGCCCCGACAGACCAACACCGGGGAGCTGTTTTTT,CSARPPRQTNTGELFF
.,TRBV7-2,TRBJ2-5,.,TGTGCCAGCAGCCTATTGACAGTGTACCAAGAGACCCAGTACTTC,CASSLLTVYQETQYF
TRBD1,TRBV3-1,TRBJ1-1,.,TGTGCCAGCAGCCAAGAGGGGACAGGCGTGGGTGAAGCTTTCTTT,CASSQEGTGVGEAFF
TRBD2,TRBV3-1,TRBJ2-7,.,TGTGCCAGCAGCCGGGGAGGGACTAGCGAGATCTACGAGCAGTACTTC,CASSRGGTSEIYEQYF
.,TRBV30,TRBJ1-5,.,TGTGCCTGGGCCTACAAGGGTAATCAGCCCCAGCATTTT,CAWAYKGNQPQHF
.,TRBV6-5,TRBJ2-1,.,TGTGCCAGCAGCACCGGGGACATAAGGAATGAGCAGTTCTTC,CASSTGDIRNEQFF
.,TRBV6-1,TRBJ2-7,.,TGTGCCAGCAGTGAAGCGCGGTGGGCGAGGGGGGAGCAGTACTTC,CASSEARWARGEQYF
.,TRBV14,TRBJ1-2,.,TGTGCCAGCAGCCAAGGACGGATCTATGGCTACACCTTC,CASSQGRIYGYTF
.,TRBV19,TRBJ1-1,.,TGTGCCAGTAGTATGAACAGGGCGGGTGAAGCTTTCTTT,CASSMNRAGEAFF
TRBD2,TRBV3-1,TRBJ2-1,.,TGTGCCAGCAGCCTTAGCGGGGGGGCCGACAATGAGCAGTTCTTC,CASSLSGGADNEQFF
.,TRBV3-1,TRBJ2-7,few,TGTGCCAGCAGCCAAGTGGAAGGCTACGAGCAGTACTTC,CASSQVEGYEQYF
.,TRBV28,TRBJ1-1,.,TGTGCCAGCAGCCTCCAAACTACTGAAGCTTTCTTT,CASSLQTTEAFF
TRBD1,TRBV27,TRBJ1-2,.,TGTGCCAGCAGACATCAACCCGGGACAGGAGTATCAGGGGGTGGCTACACCTTC,CASRHQPGTGVSGGGYTF
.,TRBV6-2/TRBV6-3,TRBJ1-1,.,TGTGCCAGCAGTTACCCCACCAAGGAAGCTTTCTTT,CASSYPTKEAFF
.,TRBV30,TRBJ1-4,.,TGTGCCTGGAGTGTAGGGGTCGCAAAACTGTTTTTT,CAWSVGVAKLFF
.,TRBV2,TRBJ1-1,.,TGTGCCAGCAGTGAAAGACGGGGGGATGGTGAAGCTTTCTTT,CASSERRGDGEAFF
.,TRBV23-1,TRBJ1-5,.,TGCGCCAGCAGTCACCTACGGCAGTCAAGGGATCAGCCCCAGCATTTT,CASSHLRQSRDQPQHF
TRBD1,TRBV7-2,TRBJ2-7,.,TGTGCCAGCAGCATGACAGGGATCGAGCAGTACTTC,CASSMTGIEQYF
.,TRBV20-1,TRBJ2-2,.,TGCGCAAGCCGGGACCGTGAGAACGGGGAGCTGTTTTTT,CASRDRENGELFF
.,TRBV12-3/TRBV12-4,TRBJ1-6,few,TGTGCCAGCGGGTCACCCCTCCACTTT,CASGSPLHF
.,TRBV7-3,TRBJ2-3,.,TGTGCCAGCAGCTTATCCAGGACAGAGCAAGATACGCAGTATTTT,CASSLSRTEQDTQYF
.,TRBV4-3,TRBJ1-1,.,TGCGCCAGCAGCCCCTCTTGGCAGAACACTGAAGCTTTCTTT,CASSPSWQNTEAFF
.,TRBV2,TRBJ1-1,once,TGTGCCAGCACCCGGGCCGCAGGAGGAGGCACTGAAGCTTTCTTT,CASTRAAGGGTEAFF
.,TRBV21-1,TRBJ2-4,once,TGTGCCAGCAGCCGCGGACAGGGGGCTAACATTCAGTACTTC,CASSRGQGANIQYF
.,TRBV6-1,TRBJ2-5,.,TGTGCCAGCTCTACGGGGGGCGAGGGGACCCAGTACTTC,CASSTGGEGTQYF
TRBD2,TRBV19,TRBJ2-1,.,TGTGCCAGTAGTTCGCCGGGACTAGCGGTTGAGCAGTTCTTC,CASSSPGLAVEQFF
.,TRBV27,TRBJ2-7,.,TGTGCCAGCAGTTTAACTAGTAAGGCCTACGAGCAGTACTTC,CASSLTSKAYEQYF
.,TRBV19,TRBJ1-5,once,TGTGCCAGTAGCCTAACGGGACAATTGAATCAGCCCCAGCATTTT,CASSLTGQLNQPQHF
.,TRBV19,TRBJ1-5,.,TGTGCCAGTAGTGGAGCCTTGACAAATCAGCCCCAGCATTTT,CASSGALTNQPQHF
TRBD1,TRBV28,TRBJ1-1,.,TGTGCCAGCAGTGGGCCTGGACAGGGGAACACTGAAGCTTTCTTT,CASSGPGQGNTEAFF
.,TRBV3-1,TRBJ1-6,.,TGTGCCAGCAGCCATGGCAGGGGTAATTCACCCCTCCACTTT,CASSHGRGNSPLHF
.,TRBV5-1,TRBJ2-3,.,TGCGCCAGCAGCGTACCCCGGGACGCCAGCACAGATACGCAGTATTTT,CASSVPRDASTDTQYF
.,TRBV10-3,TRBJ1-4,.,TGTGCCATCAGTGAAGACAGGAAGATAAATGAAAAACTGTTTTTT,CAISEDRKINEKLFF
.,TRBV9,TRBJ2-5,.,TGTGCCAGCAGCGTAGGGCCGCGTAGCGGTTCAGAGACCCAGTACTTC,CASSVGPRSGSETQYF
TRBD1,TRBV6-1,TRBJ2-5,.,TGTGCCAGCAGAACAAAGATTCCGGGACAGAGGATGACCCAGTACTTC,CASRTKIPGQRMTQYF
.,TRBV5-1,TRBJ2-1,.,TGCGCCAGCAGCTACCGAACCGGGCCCACCTACAATGAGCAGTTCTTC,CASSYRTGPTYNEQFF
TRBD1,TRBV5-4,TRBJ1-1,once,TGTGCCAGCAGCCCCAAGGACAGGCTGAACACTGAAGCTTTCTTT,CASSPKDRLNTEAFF
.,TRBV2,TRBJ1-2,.,TGTGCCAGCAGGGTCAGACAGAATAGGGATGGCTACACCTTC,CASRVRQNRDGYTF
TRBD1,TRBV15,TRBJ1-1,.,TGTGCCACCAGCAGAGCCGGGACAGTTAACACTGAAGCTTTCTTT,CATSRAGTVNTEAFF
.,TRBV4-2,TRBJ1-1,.,TGTGCCAGCAGCCTCCCCTCGAAGGGGGTAAACACTGAAGCTTTCTTT,CASSLPSKGVNTEAFF
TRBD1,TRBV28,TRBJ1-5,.,TGTGCCAGCAGTTTAGCAGGGGGCTATAGCAATCAGCCCCAGCATTTT,CASSLAGGYSNQPQHF
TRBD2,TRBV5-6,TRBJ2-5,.,TGTGCCAGCAGCCAGCGACTAGCGGGGGGTCAAGAGACCCAGTACTTC,CASSQRLAGGQETQYF
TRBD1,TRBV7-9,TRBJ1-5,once,TGTGCCAGCAGCCCCGGGACAGGGGTTGGGCAGCCCCAGCATTTT,CASSPGTGVGQPQHF
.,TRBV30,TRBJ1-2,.,TGTGCCTGGAGCCCAGGGCCAACAACGAGCTATGGCTACACCTTC,CAWSPGPTTSYGYTF
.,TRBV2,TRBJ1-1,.,TGTGCCAGCAGAACACAGGGACCCACTGAAGCTTTCTTT,CASRTQGPTEAFF
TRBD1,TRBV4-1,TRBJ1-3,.,TGCGCCAGCAGCAAACTTTGGGGACAGGAGAGTGGAAACACCATATATTTT,CASSKLWGQESGNTIYF
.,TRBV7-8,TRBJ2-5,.,TGTGCCAGCAGCGCTAGTACAACCCAGCAAGAGACCCAGTACTTC,CASSASTTQQETQYF